What follows are 15 T cell receptor beta chains derived from one specimen sequenced in a study of T cell responses to AZD1222 COVID-19 vaccine. The repertoire was sequenced with immunoSEQ multiplex PCR; TCRdb's copy has only in-frame clones and lacks some. The sample records about 100,000 clones, roughly nine tenths being singletons. Sequencing was performed on peripheral blood, taken on day 0 of AZD1222 vaccination. The receptors originated from an adult in good health.

V usage is TRBV9 and J usage is TRBJ1-6; D gene uncertain. V lost 0 bases to trimming and J lost 7 bases, with 14 bases between them. The CDR3 is 16 amino acids. Per the germline V gene, CDR1 is SGDLS and CDR2 is YYNGEE. DNA for the CDR3: TGTGCCAGCAGCGTAGATGAAGCAGTATTGAATTCACCCCTCCACTTT. Its protein is CASSVDEAVLNSPLHF.

V usage is TRBV12-5 and J usage is TRBJ1-5; D is undetermined. This CDR3 contains 17 residues. V was cut by 0 bases and J by 5 bases, with 17 bases left in between. Germline CDR1 and CDR2: LGHNT and FRNRAP. CDR3 in DNA: TGTGCTAGTGGTTTGGTACGGATGGAGCCGACCGATCAGCCCCAGCATTTT. Amino acid sequence: CASGLVRMEPTDQPQHF. The whole variable domain, filled in from reference TRBV12-5 and TRBJ1-5, reads DARVTQTPRHKVTEMGQEVTMRCQPILGHNTVFWYRQTMMQGLELLAYFRNRAPLDDSGMPKDRFSAEMPDATLATLKIQPSEPRDSAVYFCASGLVRMEPTDQPQHFGDGTRLSIL.

The chain employs TRBV29-1 and TRBJ2-7, with 9 bases that match TRBD1. Germline values: CDR1 SQVTM, CDR2 ANQGSEA. There are 13 residues in the CDR3. V lost 6 bases, J lost 6 bases, and 9 bases stayed unmatched. DNA for the CDR3: TGCAGCGTCGCAACGGGGACAGGGCGCGAGCAGTACTTC. Protein: CSVATGTGREQYF.

The chain recombines TRBV28 with TRBJ1-3; D is unresolved. Looked up from germline, CDR1 is MDHEN and CDR2 is SYDVKM. Deletions cut 1 base from V and 0 bases from J, with 10 bases between. This CDR3 is built from 16 residues. Written as DNA, the CDR3 is TGTGCCAGCAGTTTATATTCGGGAGTCTCTGGAAACACCATATATTTT. It codes for CASSLYSGVSGNTIYF.

This sequence joins TRBV7-3 and TRBJ2-1, with 8 positions matching TRBD1. The CDR3 extends over 15 amino acids. Trimming at V came to 5 bases and at J to 3 bases, leaving 6 bases not matched to a gene. Germline CDR1 SGHTA, CDR2 FQGTGA. CDR3 protein: CASSQTGGNYNEQFF. The CDR3 DNA reads as TGTGCCAGCAGCCAAACAGGGGGGAACTACAATGAGCAGTTCTTC.

The gene calls are TRBV10-3 and TRBJ1-2; D unresolved. This CDR3 is built from 11 residues. Trimming pared 2 bases from V and 6 bases from J, leaving 4 bases between. Germline lookup yields CDR1 ENHRY and CDR2 SYGVKD. The DNA for the CDR3 is TGTGCCATCAGTGAGGATAATGGCTACACCTTC. Residues: CAISEDNGYTF.

The chain combines TRBV6-5 with TRBJ1-1; possibly TRBD1 for D (6 bases). This CDR3 spans 12 amino acids. Trimming left V 6 bases short and J 4 bases short, with 9 bases between. Germline assignment: CDR1 MNHEY and CDR2 SVGAGI. The CDR3 region has the DNA TGTGCCAGCAGGCAGGGGCCCACTGAAGCTTTCTTT. Translation: CASRQGPTEAFF.

This chain connects TRBV18 to TRBJ2-2, with a tentative D call TRBD2 (6 bases). The CDR3 has 15 residues. V dropped 0 bases and J dropped 2 bases, with 7 bases sitting between them. CDR1 KGHSH and CDR2 LQKENI come from the germline V gene. CDR3 region: CASSPPAGNTGELFF. CDR3 in DNA: TGTGCCAGCTCACCACCCGCGGGAAACACCGGGGAGCTGTTTTTT.

This chain joins TRBV27 and TRBJ1-2; weak D call: TRBD1 (6 bases). Germline V gives CDR1 MNHEY, CDR2 SMNVEV (reference sequence). Trimming took 3 bases from V and 5 from J, leaving 10 bases between them. The CDR3 is 13 amino acids. This CDR3 reads CASSLGQPYGYTF. CDR3 DNA: TGTGCCAGCAGTTTGGGACAACCATATGGCTACACCTTC.

The rearrangement links TRBV27 to TRBJ1-6; no clear D gene. Trimming took 3 bases from V and 8 from J, leaving 8 bases between them. The length of the CDR3 is 13 residues. Per the germline V gene, CDR1 is MNHEY and CDR2 is SMNVEV (reference sequence). For the CDR3, the DNA is TGTGCCAGCAGTTTTGGAAGGGATTCACCCCTCCACTTT. Protein: CASSFGRDSPLHF.

In nucleotides, the CDR3 is TGTGCCAGCAGCCAAGCCGGGACAGGGGAGGTTGAGCAGTTCTTC. Amino acid sequence: CASSQAGTGEVEQFF. V and J are TRBV3-1 (or the pseudogene TRBV3-2) and TRBJ2-1; 10 bases are a match to TRBD1. Germline lookup yields CDR1 LGHDT and CDR2 YNNKEL (reference sequence). The V segment lost 1 base and the J segment 9 bases; nucleotides outside the gene matches: 6. This CDR3 comprises 15 residues.

The genes are TRBV7-7 and TRBJ2-1; the match to TRBD2 covers 12 bases. The ends lost 5 bases at V and 4 bases at J; junction bases unmatched: 3. The CDR3 sequence is 15 residues long. Germline V gene sequence: CDR1 SSHAT, CDR2 FNYEAQ (reference sequence). CDR3: CASSPTSGSYNEQFF. CDR3 DNA sequence: TGTGCCAGCAGCCCGACTAGCGGGAGTTACAATGAGCAGTTCTTC.

On this clone itself: The junction does not match germline at one end; this may be a read error. The rearrangement uses TRBV11-3 and TRBJ2-2; possible D gene TRBD2, 5 bases. Germline CDR1 and CDR2: SGHNT and YENEEA. The CDR3 is made up of 13 amino acids. This chain's CDR3 is CASSPTDTGKLFF. The CDR3, as DNA: TGTGCCAGCAGCCCTACCGATACCGGGAAGCTGTTTTTT. Full variable domain (outside the CDR3, taken from reference TRBV11-3 and TRBJ2-2): EAGVVQSPRYKIIEKKQPVAFWCNPISGHNTLYWYLQNLGQGPELLIRYENEEAVDDSQLPKDRFSAERLKGVDSTLKIQPAELGDSAVYLCASSPTDTGKLFFGEGSRLTVL.

The V and J genes are TRBV27 and TRBJ2-3; D is perhaps TRBD2 (5 bases). This CDR3 has 15 amino acids. The V and J ends lost 5 bases and 0 bases respectively, with 12 bases between them. Germline CDR1 is MNHEY and CDR2 is SMNVEV (reference sequence). CDR3 in DNA: TGTGCCAGCAGTAGAGCGGAATTTAGCACAGATACGCAGTATTTT. It yields the protein CASSRAEFSTDTQYF.

The chain combines TRBV7-9 with TRBJ2-7; D call uncertain. Germline V lookup: CDR1 SEHNR, CDR2 FQNEAQ (reference sequence). This CDR3 comprises 17 residues. The V end lost 5 bases, the J end lost 0 bases, and 20 bases lay between the germline ends. CDR3 coding DNA: TGTGCCAGCAGCCCCGCACCGAAGGGCGGAGACTCCTACGAGCAGTACTTC. Translated: CASSPAPKGGDSYEQYF.